This TCR beta chain is from a study of molecular identifiers for immune sequencing clone quantification. Study-level points and caveats: Even with one million naive cells present, spiked Jurkat TCR RNA from one cell was reportedly detectable.

A single record per CDR3 protein comes from TCRdb applying MiXCR to the PCR reads. The sample carries approximately 670,000 distinct CDR3 sequences, about 20% recorded once. Trimming removed 6 bases from V and 10 bases from J, with 19 bases in between. CDR3 length equals 14 residues. The sample holds many counts of this clonotype. Its cognate antigen is unknown. Sequenced input: naive CD8+ T cells from blood, with Jurkat cell RNA spiked in. Stated subset: FACS-sorted CD8+CD4-CCR7+CD45RA+ naive T cells. The source is a human donor in good health. Some libraries in this study had Jurkat cell RNA spiked in. The V call is TRBV12-3 or TRBV12-4, the J call TRBJ1-5; tentative D call: TRBD1 (5 bases). The DNA of the CDR3 is TGTGCCAGCAGCTTCGACAGCCCCAGGATTCCCCAGCATTTT. It specifies CASSFDSPRIPQHF.